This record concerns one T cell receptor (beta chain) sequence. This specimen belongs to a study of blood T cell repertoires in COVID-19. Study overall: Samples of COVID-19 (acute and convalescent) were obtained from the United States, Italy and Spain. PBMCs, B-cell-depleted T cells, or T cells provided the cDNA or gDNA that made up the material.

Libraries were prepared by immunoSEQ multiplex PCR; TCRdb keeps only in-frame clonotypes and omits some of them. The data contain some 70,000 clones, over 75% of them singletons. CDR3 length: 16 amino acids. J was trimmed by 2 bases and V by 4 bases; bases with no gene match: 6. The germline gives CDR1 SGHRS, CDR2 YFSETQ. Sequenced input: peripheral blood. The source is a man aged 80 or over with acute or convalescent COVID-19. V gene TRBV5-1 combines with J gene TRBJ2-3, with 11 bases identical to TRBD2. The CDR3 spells CASSAMGLADTDTQYF. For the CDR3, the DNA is TGCGCCAGCAGCGCGATGGGACTAGCGGACACAGATACGCAGTATTTT.